This TCR beta chain was identified in a study of T cells after yellow fever vaccination. About the study: Each low-cell-number fraction was prepared by means of SMART-Seq v4 Ultra Low Input.

General study findings and limits: Among primary-vaccination clones, most reappeared after the booster, at 95% to 96% for CD4 and approximately 90% for CD8. The secondary response was weaker, and its peak arrived faster, on day 5 versus 15.

TCRdb ran MiXCR on the 5' RACE reads and lists one entry per CDR3 protein. The sample shows around 590,000 distinct CDR3 sequences, approximately 13% of them seen only once. This clonotype was picked up a small number of times. Its antigen is as yet unknown. The sequence came from a man aged 25 to 45 who received the YFV17D yellow fever vaccine. The sequencing used PBMCs, collected on the day of the yellow fever booster vaccination.

The CDR3 DNA reads TGTGCCAGCAGCCTAGCATGGGGGGACTACGAGCAGTACTTC. Protein sequence: CASSLAWGDYEQYF. J is TRBJ2-7 and V is TRBV11-2; possible D gene TRBD2, 6 bases. Deletions cut 5 bases from V and 3 bases from J, with 14 bases between. This CDR3 has 14 residues. CDR1 is SGHAT, CDR2 FQNNGV, per germline.